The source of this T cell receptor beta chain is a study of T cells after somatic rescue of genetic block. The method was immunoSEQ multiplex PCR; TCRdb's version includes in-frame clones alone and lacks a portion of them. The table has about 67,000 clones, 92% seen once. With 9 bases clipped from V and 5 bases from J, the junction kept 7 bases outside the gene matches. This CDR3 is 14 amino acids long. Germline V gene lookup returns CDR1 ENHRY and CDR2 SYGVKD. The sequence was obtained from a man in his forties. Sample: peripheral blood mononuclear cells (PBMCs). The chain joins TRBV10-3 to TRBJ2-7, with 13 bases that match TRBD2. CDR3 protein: CAISLAGGANEQYF. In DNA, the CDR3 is TGTGCCATATCACTAGCGGGAGGGGCGAACGAGCAGTACTTC.